The present TCR beta chain was sequenced within a study of blood T cell repertoires in COVID-19. The method was immunoSEQ multiplex PCR; TCRdb's version includes in-frame clones alone and lacks a portion of them. The table records around 60,000 clones, about 92% of them present only once. Source material: peripheral blood. This TCR came from a man in his fifties with active COVID-19.

The CDR3, as DNA: TGTGCCAGCAGTTACCCGAGGGAGGGGCCGGGCACAGATACGCAGTATTTT. Its protein product is CASSYPREGPGTDTQYF. The V gene is TRBV6-2 or TRBV6-3, the J gene TRBJ2-3, with 7 positions matching TRBD2. The CDR3 totals 17 residues. The germline gives CDR1 MNHEY, CDR2 SVGEGT. J lost 1 base, V lost 2 bases, and 9 bases had no gene match.